This note documents a single TCR beta chain sequence. The sample originates from a study of blood T cells in healthy people across ages. Sample-barcoded 5' priming and a J-beta primer mix drove a second PCR of 7 to 11 cycles. Every sample produced at least 2.5 million CDR3-containing paired-end reads. MiXCR, applied by TCRdb to the 5' RACE reads, yields one record per CDR3 protein. The sample lists roughly 500,000 distinct CDR3 sequences, 27% seen once, with about 18% in the top ten. The sequencing sample was made of blood. The sequence derives from a woman in her seventies in good health.

The CDR3 coding sequence is TGTGCCAGCAGGGTATGGACAGGACTCACAGATACGCAGTATTTT. The encoded protein is CASRVWTGLTDTQYF. The chain carries TRBV12-3 or TRBV12-4 and TRBJ2-3; 7 bases line up with TRBD1. The junction had 8 bases not matched to a gene; V was cut back by 6 bases and J by 2 bases. CDR3 size: 15 residues.